These 11 T cell receptor beta chains came from one sample sequenced in a study of T cell responses to AZD1222 COVID-19 vaccine. Sequencing was performed with immunoSEQ multiplex PCR; in TCRdb, only in-frame clones are kept and a portion is missing. The sample shows under 150,000 clones, 90% to 95% of them seen only once. The starting material was peripheral blood, obtained on day 0 of AZD1222 vaccination. Source of these receptors: an adult in good health.

The rearrangement links TRBV15 to TRBJ2-5, with 7 positions matching TRBD1. CDR3 length: 18 residues. In germline, CDR1 is LNHNV, CDR2 YYDKDF (reference sequence). Unmatched junction bases numbered 15, after V lost 0 bases and J lost 5 bases. CDR3 nucleotides: TGTGCCACCAGCAGAGATCTGGGACAGCTCCGAGGATTGGAGACCCAGTACTTC. It is translated as CATSRDLGQLRGLETQYF. Full variable domain (missing parts from reference TRBV15 and TRBJ2-5): DAMVIQNPRYQVTQFGKPVTLSCSQTLNHNVMYWYQQKSSQAPKLLFHYYDKDFNNEADTPDNFQSRRPNTSFCFLDIRSPGLGDTAMYLCATSRDLGQLRGLETQYFGPGTRLLVL.

The J gene is TRBJ1-1, the V gene TRBV18; 8 nucleotides agree with TRBD1. Germline loops: CDR1 KGHSH, CDR2 LQKENI. The V and J ends lost 4 bases and 0 bases, in that order; junction bases with no gene match: 4. This CDR3 contains 15 residues. The CDR3 sequence: CASSLGTGLNTEAFF. The CDR3 DNA is TGTGCCAGCTCACTAGGGACAGGACTGAACACTGAAGCTTTCTTT. Full variable domain (rest looked up from reference TRBV18 and TRBJ1-1): NAGVMQNPRHLVRRRGQEARLRCSPMKGHSHVYWYRQLPEEGLKFMVYLQKENIIDESGMPKERFSAEFPKEGPSILRIQQVVRGDSAAYFCASSLGTGLNTEAFFGQGTRLTVV.

The CDR3 DNA follows: TGTGCCACCAGCAGCTCGGGACGGATGAACACTGAAGCTTTCTTT. This encodes CATSSSGRMNTEAFF. The V call is TRBV15, the J call TRBJ1-1; a possible D gene is TRBD1 (5 bases). Germline assignment: CDR1 LNHNV and CDR2 YYDKDF (reference sequence). V was cut by 3 bases and J by 0 bases, with 11 bases left in between. The CDR3 is 15 amino acids.

The rearrangement links TRBV9 to TRBJ1-2, with D tentatively TRBD1 (5 bases). The CDR3 covers 13 residues. CDR1 and CDR2 (germline): SGDLS, YYNGEE. The V and J ends lost 0 bases and 4 bases respectively, with 7 bases between them. The CDR3 loop reads CASSVAGAYGYTF. CDR3 nucleotides: TGTGCCAGCAGCGTAGCTGGGGCCTATGGCTACACCTTC.

The gene calls are TRBV12-3 or TRBV12-4 and TRBJ1-2; the D is unclear. CDR3 length: 12 amino acids. Trimming stripped 7 bases from V and 2 bases from J, with 8 bases between. The CDR3, as DNA: TGTGCCAGCATCCAGTCAAACTATGGCTACACCTTC. Translation gives CASIQSNYGYTF.

Only one count was recorded for this clone. The V and J genes are TRBV10-3 and TRBJ2-3; D might be TRBD1 or TRBD2, each matching 5 bases. This CDR3 is built from 15 residues. CDR1 and CDR2 from the germline V gene are ENHRY and SYGVKD. The V end was cut by 3 bases, the J end by 3 bases, with 13 bases between. The CDR3 spells CAISERDAQTDTQYF. DNA for the CDR3: TGTGCCATCAGTGAAAGGGACGCCCAAACAGATACGCAGTATTTT.

The rearrangement uses TRBV7-9 and TRBJ2-1, with D perhaps being TRBD1 or TRBD2 (5 bases each). V was cut by 1 base and J by 7 bases, with 11 bases left in between. Germline lookup yields CDR1 SEHNR and CDR2 FQNEAQ (reference sequence). The CDR3 has 14 amino acids. The CDR3 protein is CASSLGGWGNEQFF. CDR3 nucleotides: TGTGCCAGCAGCTTAGGGGGATGGGGGAATGAGCAGTTCTTC.

This chain connects TRBV27 to TRBJ2-7; D is possibly TRBD2 (6 bases). This CDR3 has 15 residues. Germline V gives CDR1 MNHEY, CDR2 SMNVEV (reference sequence). V lost 5 bases to trimming and J lost 4 bases, with 18 bases between them. For the CDR3, the DNA is TGTGCCAGCAGTCCGCTCGGTGGAGGGAGGTACGAGCAGTACTTC. Its translation: CASSPLGGGRYEQYF.

This chain connects TRBV19 to TRBJ2-5; TRBD1 aligns across 8 bases. V shed 1 base and J 5 bases; nucleotides not matched to a gene: 6. The CDR3 length is 15 residues. Looked up from germline, CDR1 is LNHDA and CDR2 is SQIVND (reference sequence). Here the CDR3 DNA reads TGTGCCAGTAGTATAGTCGGCAGGGGGCGGGAGACCCAGTACTTC. Protein product: CASSIVGRGRETQYF.

The chain couples TRBV10-3 to TRBJ2-1; TRBD1 matches at 7 bases. The junction had 13 bases not matched to a gene; V was cut back by 4 bases and J by 7 bases. The CDR3 contains 16 residues. Per germline, CDR1 ENHRY and CDR2 SYGVKD. CDR3 DNA sequence: TGTGCCATCAGTGGTTGGACAGGTACTTCCCTAAATGAGCAGTTCTTC. Amino acid sequence: CAISGWTGTSLNEQFF.

This clone was counted a single time. This chain links TRBV12-3 or TRBV12-4 with TRBJ1-2; TRBD1 is a possible D gene (6 bases). The CDR3 spans 13 residues. Trimming shortened V by 5 bases and J by 9 bases, and 16 bases separated the two germline ends. In nucleotides, the CDR3 is TGTGCCAGCAGTCTCAACAGGGAGGGGAGCTACACCTTC. Amino acid sequence: CASSLNREGSYTF.